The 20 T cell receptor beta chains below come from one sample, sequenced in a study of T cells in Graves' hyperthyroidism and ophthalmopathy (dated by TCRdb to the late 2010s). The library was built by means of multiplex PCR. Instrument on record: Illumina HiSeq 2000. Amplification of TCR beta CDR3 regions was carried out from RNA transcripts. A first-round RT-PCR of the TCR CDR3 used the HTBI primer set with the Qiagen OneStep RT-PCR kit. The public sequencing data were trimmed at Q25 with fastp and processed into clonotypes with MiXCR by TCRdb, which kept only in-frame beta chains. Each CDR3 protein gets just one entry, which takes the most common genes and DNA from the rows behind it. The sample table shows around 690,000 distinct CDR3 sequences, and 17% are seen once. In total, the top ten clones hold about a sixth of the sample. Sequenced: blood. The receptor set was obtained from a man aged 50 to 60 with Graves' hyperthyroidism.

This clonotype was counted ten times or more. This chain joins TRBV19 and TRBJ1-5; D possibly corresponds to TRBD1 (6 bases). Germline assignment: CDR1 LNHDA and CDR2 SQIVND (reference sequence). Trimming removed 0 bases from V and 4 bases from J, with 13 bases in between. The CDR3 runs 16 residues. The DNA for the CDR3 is TGTGCCAGTAGTATAGATTTCACAGGGAAGAATCAGCCCCAGCATTTT. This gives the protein CASSIDFTGKNQPQHF.

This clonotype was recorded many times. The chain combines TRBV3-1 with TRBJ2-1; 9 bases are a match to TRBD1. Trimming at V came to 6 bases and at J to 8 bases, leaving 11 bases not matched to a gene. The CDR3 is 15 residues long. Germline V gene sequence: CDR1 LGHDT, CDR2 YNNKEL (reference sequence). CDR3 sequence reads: CASSADRGVLHEQFF. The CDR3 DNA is TGTGCCAGCAGTGCGGACAGGGGCGTTTTGCATGAGCAGTTCTTC.

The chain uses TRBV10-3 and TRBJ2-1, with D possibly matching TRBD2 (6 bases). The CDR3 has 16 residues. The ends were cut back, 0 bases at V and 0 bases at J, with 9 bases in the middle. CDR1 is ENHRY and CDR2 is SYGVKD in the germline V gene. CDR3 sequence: CAISESERASYNEQFF. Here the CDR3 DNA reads TGTGCCATCAGTGAGTCGGAGCGGGCCTCCTACAATGAGCAGTTCTTC.

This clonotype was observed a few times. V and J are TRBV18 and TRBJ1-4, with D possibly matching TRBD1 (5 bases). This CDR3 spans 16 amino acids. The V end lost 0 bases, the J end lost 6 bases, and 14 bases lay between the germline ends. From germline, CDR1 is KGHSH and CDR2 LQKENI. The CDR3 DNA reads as TGTGCCAGCTCACCACCGTCAGGGAAGAATGATGAAAAACTGTTTTTT. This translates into CASSPPSGKNDEKLFF.

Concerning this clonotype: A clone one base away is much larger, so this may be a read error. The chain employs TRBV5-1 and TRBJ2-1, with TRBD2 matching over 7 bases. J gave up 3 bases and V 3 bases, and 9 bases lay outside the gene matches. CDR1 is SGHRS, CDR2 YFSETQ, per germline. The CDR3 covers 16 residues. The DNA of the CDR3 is TGCGCCAGCAGCTCCCTAGCGGCAAGCTTCTACAATGAGCAGTTCTTC. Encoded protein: CASSSLAASFYNEQFF.

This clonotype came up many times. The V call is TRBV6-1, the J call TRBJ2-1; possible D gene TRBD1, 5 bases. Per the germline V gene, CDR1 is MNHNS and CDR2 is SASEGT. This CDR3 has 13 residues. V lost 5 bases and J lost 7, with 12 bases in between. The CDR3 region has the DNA TGTGCCAGCAGTATCCAGGGTCGGAATGAGCAGTTCTTC. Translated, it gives CASSIQGRNEQFF.

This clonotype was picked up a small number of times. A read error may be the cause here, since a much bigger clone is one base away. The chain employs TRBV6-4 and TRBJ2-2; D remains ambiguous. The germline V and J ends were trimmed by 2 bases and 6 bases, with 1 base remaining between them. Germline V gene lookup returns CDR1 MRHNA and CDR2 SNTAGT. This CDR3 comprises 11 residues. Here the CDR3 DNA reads TGTGCCAGCAGTGACGCCGGGGAGCTGTTTTTT. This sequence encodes CASSDAGELFF.

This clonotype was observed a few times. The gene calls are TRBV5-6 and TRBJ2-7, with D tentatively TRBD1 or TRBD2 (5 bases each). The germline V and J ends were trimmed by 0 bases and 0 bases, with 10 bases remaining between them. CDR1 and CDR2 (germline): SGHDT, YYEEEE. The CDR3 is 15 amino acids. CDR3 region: CASSLGGWSSYEQYF. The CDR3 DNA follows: TGTGCCAGCAGCTTGGGGGGGTGGAGCTCCTACGAGCAGTACTTC.

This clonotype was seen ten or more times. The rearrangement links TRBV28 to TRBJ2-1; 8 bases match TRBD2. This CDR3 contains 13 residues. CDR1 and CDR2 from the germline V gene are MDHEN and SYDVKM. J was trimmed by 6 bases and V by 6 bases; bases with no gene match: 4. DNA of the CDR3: TGTGCCAGCAGGTGGGCGGGGGGCAATGAGCAGTTCTTC. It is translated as CASRWAGGNEQFF. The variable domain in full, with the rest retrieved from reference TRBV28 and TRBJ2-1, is DVKVTQSSRYLVKRTGEKVFLECVQDMDHENMFWYRQDPGLGLRLIYFSYDVKMKEKGDIPEGYSVSREKKERFSLILESASTNQTSMYLCASRWAGGNEQFFGPGTRLTVL.

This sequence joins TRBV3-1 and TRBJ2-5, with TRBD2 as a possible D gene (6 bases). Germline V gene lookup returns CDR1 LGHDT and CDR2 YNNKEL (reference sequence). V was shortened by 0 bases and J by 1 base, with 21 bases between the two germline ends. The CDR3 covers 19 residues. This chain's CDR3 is CASSQEGGVAVRSQETQYF. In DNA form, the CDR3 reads TGTGCCAGCAGCCAAGAGGGGGGAGTAGCGGTGAGGTCCCAAGAGACCCAGTACTTC.

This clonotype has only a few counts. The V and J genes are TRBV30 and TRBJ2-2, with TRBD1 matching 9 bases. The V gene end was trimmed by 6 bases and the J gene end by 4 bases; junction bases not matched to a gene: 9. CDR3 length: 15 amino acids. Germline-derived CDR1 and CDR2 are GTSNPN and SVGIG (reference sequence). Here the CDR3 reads CACTYRGQVTGELFF. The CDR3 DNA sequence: TGTGCCTGTACCTACAGGGGGCAAGTCACCGGGGAGCTGTTTTTT. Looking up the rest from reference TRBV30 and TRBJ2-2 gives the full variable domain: SQTIHQWPATLVQPVGSPLSLECTVEGTSNPNLYWYRQAAGRGLQLLFYSVGIGQISSEVPQNLSASRPQDRQFILSSKKLLLSDSGFYLCACTYRGQVTGELFFGEGSRLTVL.

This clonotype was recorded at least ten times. The CDR3 DNA sequence: TGTGCCAGCAGCCCCACAGGGGGCGCAGATACGCAGTATTTT. It specifies CASSPTGGADTQYF. V is TRBV7-3 and J is TRBJ2-3; 9 bases are a match to TRBD1. CDR3 length: 14 amino acids. Trimming removed 5 bases from V and 4 bases from J; junction bases left unmatched: 4. Per the germline V gene, CDR1 is SGHTA and CDR2 is FQGTGA.

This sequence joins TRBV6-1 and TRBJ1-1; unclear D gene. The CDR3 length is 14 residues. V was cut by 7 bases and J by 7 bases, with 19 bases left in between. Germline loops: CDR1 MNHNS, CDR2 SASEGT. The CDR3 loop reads CASIQLGSGIEAFF. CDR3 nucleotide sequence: TGTGCCAGCATCCAGTTGGGGTCTGGGATTGAAGCTTTCTTT.

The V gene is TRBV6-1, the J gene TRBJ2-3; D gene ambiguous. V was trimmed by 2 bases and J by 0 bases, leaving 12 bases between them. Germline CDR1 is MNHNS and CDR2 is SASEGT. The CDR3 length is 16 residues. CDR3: CASSEIMTTSTDTQYF. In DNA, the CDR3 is TGTGCCAGCAGTGAAATAATGACGACTAGCACAGATACGCAGTATTTT.

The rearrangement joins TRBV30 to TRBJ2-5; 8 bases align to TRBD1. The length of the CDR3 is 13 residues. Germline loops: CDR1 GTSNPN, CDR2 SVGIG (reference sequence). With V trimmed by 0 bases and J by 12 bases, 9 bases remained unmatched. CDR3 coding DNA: TGTGCCTGGAGTGTATCCGACAGGGGCGAAAAGTACTTC. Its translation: CAWSVSDRGEKYF.

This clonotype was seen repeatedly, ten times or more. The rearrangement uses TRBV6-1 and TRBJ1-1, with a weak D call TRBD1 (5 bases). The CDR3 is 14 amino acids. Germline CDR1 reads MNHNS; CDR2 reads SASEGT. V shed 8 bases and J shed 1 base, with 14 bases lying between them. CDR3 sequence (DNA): TGTGCCAGCGACCCGAATACAGGGAACACTGAAGCTTTCTTT. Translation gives CASDPNTGNTEAFF.

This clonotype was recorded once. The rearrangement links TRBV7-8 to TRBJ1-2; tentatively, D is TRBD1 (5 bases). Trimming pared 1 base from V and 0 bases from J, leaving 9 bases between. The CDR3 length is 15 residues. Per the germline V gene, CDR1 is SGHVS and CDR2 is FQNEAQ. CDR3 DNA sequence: TGTGCCAGCAGCTTAGAGACAGTGTCTAACTATGGCTACACCTTC. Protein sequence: CASSLETVSNYGYTF.

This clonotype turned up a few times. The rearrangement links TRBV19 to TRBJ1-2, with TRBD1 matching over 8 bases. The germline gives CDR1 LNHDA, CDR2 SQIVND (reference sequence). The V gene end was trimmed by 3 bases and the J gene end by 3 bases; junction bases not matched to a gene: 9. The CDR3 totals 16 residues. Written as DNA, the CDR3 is TGTGCCAGTAGTATTCGGCAGGGGGCTCGTCACTATGGCTACACCTTC. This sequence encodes CASSIRQGARHYGYTF. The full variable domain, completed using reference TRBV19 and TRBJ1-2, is DGGITQSPKYLFRKEGQNVTLSCEQNLNHDAMYWYRQDPGQGLRLIYYSQIVNDFQKGDIAEGYSVSREKKESFPLTVTSAQKNPTAFYLCASSIRQGARHYGYTFGSGTRLTVV.

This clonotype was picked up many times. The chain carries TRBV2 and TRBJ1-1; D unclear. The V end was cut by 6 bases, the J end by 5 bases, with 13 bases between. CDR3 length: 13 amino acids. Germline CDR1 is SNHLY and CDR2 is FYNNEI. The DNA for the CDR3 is TGTGCCAGCAGCAACCAACAGAGGACTGAAGCTTTCTTT. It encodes CASSNQQRTEAFF.

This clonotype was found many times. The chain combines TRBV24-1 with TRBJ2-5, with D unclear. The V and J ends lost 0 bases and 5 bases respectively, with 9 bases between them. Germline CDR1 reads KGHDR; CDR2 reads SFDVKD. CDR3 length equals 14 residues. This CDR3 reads CATSDLHQTETQYF. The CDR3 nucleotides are TGTGCCACCAGTGATTTGCATCAAACGGAGACCCAGTACTTC.